The rows below give T cell receptor beta chains drawn from one sample of a study of CD8 T cells in Susac syndrome. From the immunoSEQ multiplex PCR reads, TCRdb called clonotypes with MiXCR, one entry per CDR3 protein. The table records some 260,000 distinct CDR3 sequences, about 85% of them present only once. Sequencing was performed on CD8+ T cells from PBMCs. The receptors originated from a human donor with multiple sclerosis. Each CDR3 is given without its conserved first and last residue. The order of the fields is V gene, D gene, CDR3 length, CDR3 protein. A D gene is named only where the DNA matches it firmly.

>TRBV20-1|TRBD2|15
SARQGLAGGMGIEQF
>TRBV21-1|-|13
ASSPGGREADTQY
>TRBV6-5|-|11
ASSYSGWEKLF
>TRBV7-9|-|12
ASSSPGATGELF
>TRBV5-1|-|11
ASSSWSGDTQY
>TRBV21-1|-|14
ASSDGTGQQNQPQH
>TRBV9|-|13
ASSQTTRYINEQF
>TRBV4-2|TRBD2|16
ASSQEARREGLRDTQY
>TRBV29-1|TRBD2|12
STRAGDLVETQY
>TRBV27|-|13
ASSLSRRGADTQY
>TRBV29-1|-|11
SVGGTSSYEQY
>TRBV10-3|-|15
AIPGMAGQSNTGELF
>TRBV5-1|TRBD2|14
ASSGASGRVGNIQY
>TRBV20-1|-|10
SARDGLGKQF
>TRBV10-3|-|11
AISERSGGEQY
>TRBV19|-|9
ASKGNTEAF
>TRBV10-3|-|12
AISDWQGLKEQY
>TRBV11-2|-|12
ASSQTGRWDTQY
>TRBV6-1|-|12
ASSGLQSNQPQH
>TRBV27|TRBD2|13
ASQIAGASYNEQF
>TRBV28|-|15
ASRRPPGAYSNQPQH
>TRBV25-1|TRBD1|12
ASSSRDRVYGYT
>TRBV13|TRBD1|12
ASLFGTGTNEQY
>TRBV12-3/TRBV12-4|TRBD1|15
ASVFRDSATGYNEQF
>TRBV9|-|10
ASSVSENTIY
>TRBV6-5|TRBD2|13
ASSYSTGGSYEQY
>TRBV6-5|-|12
ASSLTGALYEQF
>TRBV28|TRBD2|12
ASSSGLAKYEQY
>TRBV12-5|-|12
ASALRDGAYEQY